These T cell receptor beta chains were read from a single sample in a study of blood T cell repertoires in COVID-19. Profiling relied on immunoSEQ multiplex PCR, and the TCRdb table lists in-frame clones only, not all of them. In the table there are hundreds of thousands of clones, 88% of which are singletons. Material for sequencing was PBMCs or T cells enriched from blood (not recorded which). These receptors were obtained from a woman aged 50 to 60 who had recovered from COVID-19. The CDR3 runs from the conserved cysteine through the conserved F or W. Each record gives: clone size, J gene, D gene, V gene, CDR3 DNA, CDR3 protein. A D gene is named only where the DNA matches it firmly. Only part of the rows carry a size: once, few, many, or a class if the clone is expanded.

clone size: once; J gene: TRBJ1-2; D gene: NA; V gene: TRBV6-2/TRBV6-3; CDR3 DNA: TGTGCCAGCAGCTTTACCGAGGCCCCTAACTATGGCTACACCTTC; CDR3 protein: CASSFTEAPNYGYTF
clone size: NA; J gene: TRBJ1-3; D gene: NA; V gene: TRBV28; CDR3 DNA: TGTGCCAGCAGTTCCGGGACAATCTCTGGAAACACCATATATTTT; CDR3 protein: CASSSGTISGNTIYF
clone size: NA; J gene: TRBJ1-3; D gene: NA; V gene: TRBV2; CDR3 DNA: TGTGCCAGCAGAGAGACATACTCTGGAAACACCATATATTTT; CDR3 protein: CASRETYSGNTIYF
clone size: NA; J gene: TRBJ1-1; D gene: TRBD1; V gene: TRBV6-5; CDR3 DNA: TGTGCCAGTGAGTTTACAGGGGGTAACACTGAAGCTTTCTTT; CDR3 protein: CASEFTGGNTEAFF
clone size: NA; J gene: TRBJ2-7; D gene: TRBD1; V gene: TRBV5-8; CDR3 DNA: TGTGCCAGCAGCTTGCTACGTCCGGGACAGGGCTACGAGCAGTACTTC; CDR3 protein: CASSLLRPGQGYEQYF
clone size: NA; J gene: TRBJ2-7; D gene: TRBD2; V gene: TRBV18; CDR3 DNA: TGTGCCAGCTCACCAATGCGGGAGGGCTCGGGCGAGCAGTACTTC; CDR3 protein: CASSPMREGSGEQYF
clone size: NA; J gene: TRBJ1-2; D gene: NA; V gene: TRBV29-1; CDR3 DNA: TGCAGCAGCGGGGGGGAGAACTATGGCTACACCTTC; CDR3 protein: CSSGGENYGYTF
clone size: NA; J gene: TRBJ1-5; D gene: NA; V gene: TRBV6-1; CDR3 DNA: TGTGCCAGCAGTGAAGTACGGGTGAGCAATCAGCCCCAGCATTTT; CDR3 protein: CASSEVRVSNQPQHF
clone size: NA; J gene: TRBJ2-7; D gene: NA; V gene: TRBV28; CDR3 DNA: TGTGCCAGCAGCTCAGCCGGGACTGGTTCCTACGAGCAGTACTTC; CDR3 protein: CASSSAGTGSYEQYF
clone size: once; J gene: TRBJ2-6; D gene: TRBD2; V gene: TRBV18; CDR3 DNA: TGTGCCAGCTTTCCGACTAGCGGGAGAGGAGGGGCCAACGTCCTGACTTTC; CDR3 protein: CASFPTSGRGGANVLTF
clone size: NA; J gene: TRBJ2-7; D gene: TRBD1; V gene: TRBV28; CDR3 DNA: TGTGCCAGCAGCTATTCCGGGACAGGCAATTACGAGCAGTACTTC; CDR3 protein: CASSYSGTGNYEQYF
clone size: NA; J gene: TRBJ2-6; D gene: NA; V gene: TRBV19; CDR3 DNA: TGTGCCAGTAGTCTAAACGGGAGAGGCTCTGGGGCCAACGTCCTGACTTTC; CDR3 protein: CASSLNGRGSGANVLTF
clone size: few; J gene: TRBJ1-1; D gene: NA; V gene: TRBV7-2; CDR3 DNA: TGTGCCAGCAGCTTAGCGTTTGGGGGGGGCACAATGAACACTGAAGCTTTCTTT; CDR3 protein: CASSLAFGGGTMNTEAFF
clone size: NA; J gene: TRBJ2-1; D gene: TRBD2; V gene: TRBV12-5; CDR3 DNA: TGTGCTAGTGGTTTTGGCGAGGGACTAGCCAATGAGCAGTTCTTC; CDR3 protein: CASGFGEGLANEQFF
clone size: NA; J gene: TRBJ1-1; D gene: TRBD1; V gene: TRBV18; CDR3 DNA: TGTGCCAGCTCAACGGGACAGCGGGTGGGGTCTGAAGCTTTCTTT; CDR3 protein: CASSTGQRVGSEAFF
clone size: few; J gene: TRBJ2-1; D gene: TRBD2; V gene: TRBV2; CDR3 DNA: TGTGCCAGCAGTGTTCTAGCGGCTTACTCCTACAATGAGCAGTTCTTC; CDR3 protein: CASSVLAAYSYNEQFF
clone size: NA; J gene: TRBJ1-2; D gene: TRBD1; V gene: TRBV24-1; CDR3 DNA: TGTGCCACCAGCGAGACAGGGGAGAACTATGGCTACACCTTC; CDR3 protein: CATSETGENYGYTF
clone size: NA; J gene: TRBJ2-6; D gene: TRBD2; V gene: TRBV5-4; CDR3 DNA: TGTGCCGGGAGGGGAGGGGCCAACGTCCTGACTTTC; CDR3 protein: CAGRGGANVLTF
clone size: NA; J gene: TRBJ2-7; D gene: NA; V gene: TRBV12-3/TRBV12-4; CDR3 DNA: TGTGCCAGCAGTTTAGGACTACCCTACGAGCAGTACTTC; CDR3 protein: CASSLGLPYEQYF
clone size: NA; J gene: TRBJ2-1; D gene: TRBD2; V gene: TRBV30; CDR3 DNA: TGTGCCTGGAGTTCCTCCTTGACTAGCGGGAGGGGCAATGAGCAGTTCTTC; CDR3 protein: CAWSSSLTSGRGNEQFF
clone size: NA; J gene: TRBJ2-7; D gene: TRBD1; V gene: TRBV28; CDR3 DNA: TGTGCCAGCAGTCCAGGGGGACCTGTGGAGCAGTACTTC; CDR3 protein: CASSPGGPVEQYF
clone size: NA; J gene: TRBJ1-5; D gene: NA; V gene: TRBV6-2/TRBV6-3; CDR3 DNA: TGTGCCAGCAGTTCTCAGGATCCCAATCAGCCCCAGCATTTT; CDR3 protein: CASSSQDPNQPQHF
clone size: once; J gene: TRBJ2-1; D gene: NA; V gene: TRBV2; CDR3 DNA: TGTGCCAGCAGTGAAGGGGAGCCCCCAGCCCCGTTCTTC; CDR3 protein: CASSEGEPPAPFF
clone size: NA; J gene: TRBJ2-1; D gene: TRBD2; V gene: TRBV5-1; CDR3 DNA: TGCGCCAGCAGCTTGACGGGCGGGAGTATTTATGAGCAGTTCTTC; CDR3 protein: CASSLTGGSIYEQFF
clone size: NA; J gene: TRBJ2-4; D gene: TRBD2; V gene: TRBV6-5; CDR3 DNA: TGTGCCAGCAGTCTAGCGGGGGGCAAAAACATTCAGTACTTC; CDR3 protein: CASSLAGGKNIQYF
clone size: NA; J gene: TRBJ2-7; D gene: NA; V gene: TRBV30; CDR3 DNA: TGTGCCTGGAGTGTAGGCAGGGGCTCCTACGAGCAGTACTTC; CDR3 protein: CAWSVGRGSYEQYF
clone size: NA; J gene: TRBJ2-1; D gene: TRBD2; V gene: TRBV19; CDR3 DNA: TGTGCCAGTAGTACCCGGACTAGCGGGAGGTCCTACAATGAGCAGTTCTTC; CDR3 protein: CASSTRTSGRSYNEQFF
clone size: NA; J gene: TRBJ1-1; D gene: TRBD1; V gene: TRBV27; CDR3 DNA: TGTGCCAGCAGTTTCCGACAGGGATGGGGGGAGAACACTGAAGCTTTCTTT; CDR3 protein: CASSFRQGWGENTEAFF
clone size: NA; J gene: TRBJ1-1; D gene: NA; V gene: TRBV9; CDR3 DNA: TGTGCCAGCAGCTCACAGGGTTGGGACACTGAAGCTTTCTTT; CDR3 protein: CASSSQGWDTEAFF
clone size: few; J gene: TRBJ1-1; D gene: TRBD1; V gene: TRBV4-1; CDR3 DNA: TGCGCCAGCAGCCAGACCGGGACAGGGTGGCGTGAAGCTTTCTTT; CDR3 protein: CASSQTGTGWREAFF
clone size: NA; J gene: TRBJ2-1; D gene: NA; V gene: TRBV11-1; CDR3 DNA: TGTGCCAGCAGCGGAACCAGGAGGAGCTCCTACAATGAGCAGTTCTTC; CDR3 protein: CASSGTRRSSYNEQFF
clone size: once; J gene: TRBJ1-4; D gene: NA; V gene: TRBV2; CDR3 DNA: TGTGCCAGCAGTGGGCAGGGAACAACGAATGAAAAACTGTTTTTT; CDR3 protein: CASSGQGTTNEKLFF
clone size: NA; J gene: TRBJ2-2; D gene: NA; V gene: TRBV7-9; CDR3 DNA: TGTGCCAGCAGCCCGGTTCTCACCGGGGAGCTGTTTTTT; CDR3 protein: CASSPVLTGELFF
clone size: NA; J gene: TRBJ2-7; D gene: NA; V gene: TRBV4-1; CDR3 DNA: TGCGCCAGCAGCCAAGCCAGCGGCCGAGGGATATACGAGCAGTACTTC; CDR3 protein: CASSQASGRGIYEQYF
clone size: NA; J gene: TRBJ1-1; D gene: NA; V gene: TRBV27; CDR3 DNA: TGTGCCAGCAGTCCGTCGACAGGCCCGGCTTTCTTT; CDR3 protein: CASSPSTGPAFF
clone size: NA; J gene: TRBJ2-2; D gene: NA; V gene: TRBV5-4; CDR3 DNA: TGTGCCAGCAGCTCCCCCGGGACCGGGGAGCTGTTTTTT; CDR3 protein: CASSSPGTGELFF
clone size: NA; J gene: TRBJ1-5; D gene: TRBD1; V gene: TRBV30; CDR3 DNA: TGTGCCTGGAGTGTACGGGGACAGGGGGTAAATCAGCCCCAGCATTTT; CDR3 protein: CAWSVRGQGVNQPQHF